A selection of T cell receptor beta chains follows, all from one sample in a study of shared clonotypes between healthy human individuals. The assay was immunoSEQ multiplex PCR, and TCRdb's table has in-frame clones only and misses some. The repertoire holds 800,000 or so clones, with approximately 96% as singletons. Specimen: naive CD8+ T cells sorted from blood. The receptor set was obtained from a man aged 25-45 years in good health. Both conserved end residues are part of each CDR3. The order of the fields is CDR3 protein, CDR3 DNA, D gene, clone size, J gene, V gene. A D gene is named only where the DNA matches it firmly. Not every row has a clone size; where given, it reads once, few, many or a size class.

CDR3 protein: CASSPTGLDSTDTQYF
CDR3 DNA: TGTGCCAGCAGCCCCACGGGTCTGGATAGCACAGATACGCAGTATTTT
D gene: NA
clone size: NA
J gene: TRBJ2-3
V gene: TRBV9

CDR3 protein: CASTPGRGLSYEQYF
CDR3 DNA: TGCGCCAGCACCCCCGGGCGGGGCCTCTCCTACGAGCAGTACTTC
D gene: NA
clone size: NA
J gene: TRBJ2-7
V gene: TRBV5-1

CDR3 protein: CASSLYLTGMNTEAFF
CDR3 DNA: TGCGCCAGCAGCTTGTATTTAACAGGAATGAACACTGAAGCTTTCTTT
D gene: NA
clone size: NA
J gene: TRBJ1-1
V gene: TRBV5-1

CDR3 protein: CASSPPTTSATGELFF
CDR3 DNA: TGTGCCAGCTCACCACCGACGACTAGCGCCACCGGGGAGCTGTTTTTT
D gene: TRBD2
clone size: NA
J gene: TRBJ2-2
V gene: TRBV18

CDR3 protein: CASTHGGEGLKDEQYF
CDR3 DNA: TGTGCCAGCACCCACGGGGGGGAGGGCCTTAAGGACGAGCAGTACTTC
D gene: TRBD2
clone size: NA
J gene: TRBJ2-7
V gene: TRBV6-6

CDR3 protein: CASSPRRGTPYEQYF
CDR3 DNA: TGTGCCAGCAGCCCACGGCGGGGGACCCCCTACGAGCAGTACTTC
D gene: TRBD2
clone size: NA
J gene: TRBJ2-7
V gene: TRBV27

CDR3 protein: CASKPGLADSKSSTDTQYF
CDR3 DNA: TGTGCCAGCAAACCGGGACTAGCGGACAGTAAGAGCAGCACAGATACGCAGTATTTT
D gene: TRBD2
clone size: NA
J gene: TRBJ2-3
V gene: TRBV9

CDR3 protein: CASSFRVAGDYNEQFF
CDR3 DNA: TGTGCCAGCAGTTTCAGGGTAGCGGGGGATTACAATGAGCAGTTCTTC
D gene: TRBD2
clone size: NA
J gene: TRBJ2-1
V gene: TRBV7-8

CDR3 protein: CASSQILDTEAFF
CDR3 DNA: TGTGCCAGCAGCCAAATCTTGGACACTGAAGCTTTCTTT
D gene: NA
clone size: once
J gene: TRBJ1-1
V gene: TRBV14

CDR3 protein: CASSQDRTSGINEQFF
CDR3 DNA: TGCGCCAGCAGCCAAGATAGGACTAGCGGAATAAATGAGCAGTTCTTC
D gene: TRBD2
clone size: NA
J gene: TRBJ2-1
V gene: TRBV4-1

CDR3 protein: CSVGQGNTGELFF
CDR3 DNA: TGCAGCGTTGGACAGGGGAACACCGGGGAGCTGTTTTTT
D gene: TRBD1
clone size: NA
J gene: TRBJ2-2
V gene: TRBV29-1

CDR3 protein: CASSQSTSGSYEQYF
CDR3 DNA: TGCGCCAGCAGCCAATCGACTAGCGGGAGTTACGAGCAGTACTTC
D gene: TRBD2
clone size: NA
J gene: TRBJ2-7
V gene: TRBV4-3

CDR3 protein: CASRPPYTDTQYF
CDR3 DNA: TGTGCCAGCAGACCACCCTACACAGATACGCAGTATTTT
D gene: NA
clone size: NA
J gene: TRBJ2-3
V gene: TRBV7-9

CDR3 protein: CASSAGQGVPYEQYF
CDR3 DNA: TGTGCCAGCAGTGCGGGGCAGGGGGTCCCCTACGAGCAGTACTTC
D gene: TRBD1
clone size: NA
J gene: TRBJ2-7
V gene: TRBV6-1

CDR3 protein: CASSPTGDYGYTF
CDR3 DNA: TGTGCCAGCAGTCCGACAGGGGACTATGGCTACACCTTC
D gene: TRBD1
clone size: NA
J gene: TRBJ1-2
V gene: TRBV6-6

CDR3 protein: CAISESGLGHEQYF
CDR3 DNA: TGTGCCATCAGTGAGTCGGGACTGGGGCACGAGCAGTACTTC
D gene: NA
clone size: NA
J gene: TRBJ2-7
V gene: TRBV10-3

CDR3 protein: CASSDRDRGHHEQYF
CDR3 DNA: TGTGCCAGCAGCGACCGGGACAGGGGTCACCACGAGCAGTACTTC
D gene: TRBD1
clone size: few
J gene: TRBJ2-7
V gene: TRBV11-2

CDR3 protein: CASRGTSGREETQYF
CDR3 DNA: TGTGCCAGCAGGGGGACTAGCGGGAGGGAAGAGACCCAGTACTTC
D gene: TRBD2
clone size: NA
J gene: TRBJ2-5
V gene: TRBV7-6

CDR3 protein: CASRRASGSLDEQFF
CDR3 DNA: TGTGCCAGCAGGCGAGCTAGCGGGAGTCTCGATGAGCAGTTCTTC
D gene: TRBD2
clone size: NA
J gene: TRBJ2-1
V gene: TRBV5-4

CDR3 protein: CASSLPGGGGELFF
CDR3 DNA: TGTGCCAGCAGTTTACCGGGAGGTGGCGGGGAGCTGTTTTTT
D gene: TRBD2
clone size: NA
J gene: TRBJ2-2
V gene: TRBV27

CDR3 protein: CASRGSRELFF
CDR3 DNA: TGTGCCAGCAGGGGCTCCAGGGAGCTGTTTTTT
D gene: NA
clone size: NA
J gene: TRBJ2-2
V gene: TRBV7-9

CDR3 protein: CASSFLGELFF
CDR3 DNA: TGTGCCAGCAGCTTTCTCGGGGAGCTGTTTTTT
D gene: NA
clone size: NA
J gene: TRBJ2-2
V gene: TRBV11-2

CDR3 protein: CASSSDIQGPYGYTF
CDR3 DNA: TGTGCCAGCAGCTCAGATATACAGGGGCCCTATGGCTACACCTTC
D gene: TRBD1
clone size: NA
J gene: TRBJ1-2
V gene: TRBV7-2

CDR3 protein: CASSPAGLAGAQDPTQYF
CDR3 DNA: TGTGCCAGCAGCCCGGCCGGACTAGCGGGCGCACAGGACCCTACGCAGTATTTT
D gene: TRBD2
clone size: NA
J gene: TRBJ2-3
V gene: TRBV5-8

CDR3 protein: CASSPGTNRREQYF
CDR3 DNA: TGCGCCAGCAGCCCCGGGACTAACCGTCGGGAGCAGTACTTC
D gene: TRBD2
clone size: NA
J gene: TRBJ2-7
V gene: TRBV5-1

CDR3 protein: CASSEARGSYYEQYF
CDR3 DNA: TGTGCCAGCAGTGAAGCCCGGGGCAGTTATTACGAGCAGTACTTC
D gene: NA
clone size: NA
J gene: TRBJ2-7
V gene: TRBV2

CDR3 protein: CAIPRGRRSFSYNEQFF
CDR3 DNA: TGCGCCATTCCGCGGGGGAGGAGGAGCTTCTCCTACAATGAGCAGTTCTTC
D gene: TRBD2
clone size: NA
J gene: TRBJ2-1
V gene: TRBV10-1

CDR3 protein: CASSFSRTGNLANEQFF
CDR3 DNA: TGTGCCAGCAGTTTCTCCAGGACAGGGAATTTGGCGAATGAGCAGTTCTTC
D gene: TRBD1
clone size: NA
J gene: TRBJ2-1
V gene: TRBV27

CDR3 protein: CASSPAAGSGYEQYF
CDR3 DNA: TGTGCCAGCAGCCCCGCGGCAGGGAGTGGCTACGAGCAGTACTTC
D gene: NA
clone size: NA
J gene: TRBJ2-7
V gene: TRBV5-4

CDR3 protein: CASSIGYRDRQQETQYF
CDR3 DNA: TGTGCCAGTAGTATAGGTTACCGGGACAGGCAACAAGAGACCCAGTACTTC
D gene: TRBD1
clone size: NA
J gene: TRBJ2-5
V gene: TRBV19

CDR3 protein: CASSPTGDLNNEQFF
CDR3 DNA: TGTGCCAGCAGCCCTACAGGGGACCTCAACAATGAGCAGTTCTTC
D gene: TRBD1
clone size: NA
J gene: TRBJ2-1
V gene: TRBV13

CDR3 protein: CASSRRVPTTSYEQYF
CDR3 DNA: TGTGCCAGCAGCCGGAGGGTCCCCACCACTTCCTACGAGCAGTACTTC
D gene: NA
clone size: NA
J gene: TRBJ2-7
V gene: TRBV5-5

CDR3 protein: CSVVLTGRGYEQYF
CDR3 DNA: TGCAGCGTTGTTTTAACGGGCAGGGGCTACGAGCAGTACTTC
D gene: NA
clone size: once
J gene: TRBJ2-7
V gene: TRBV29-1

CDR3 protein: CSVETGYEQYF
CDR3 DNA: TGCAGCGTTGAAACTGGGTACGAGCAGTACTTC
D gene: NA
clone size: NA
J gene: TRBJ2-7
V gene: TRBV29-1